This passage covers 17 T cell receptor beta chains from one sample sequenced in a study of blood T cell repertoires in COVID-19. This table comes from immunoSEQ multiplex PCR, and its TCRdb copy is limited to in-frame clones, with some not included. The sample carries some 380,000 clones, over 65% recorded once. Input material: peripheral blood. Receptors were obtained from a human donor with acute or convalescent COVID-19. The donor label of this sample is uncertain.

This clone has only one observation. The chain joins TRBV7-8 to TRBJ2-1, with D tentatively TRBD2 (5 bases). Germline CDR1 is SGHVS and CDR2 is FQNEAQ. The CDR3 runs to 15 residues. V was shortened by 5 bases and J by 3 bases, with 14 bases between the two germline ends. CDR3 in DNA: TGTGCCAGCAGCGCAAAAAGCGGCGGCTACAATGAGCAGTTCTTC. It yields the protein CASSAKSGGYNEQFF.

This sequence joins TRBV18 and TRBJ1-4; D may be TRBD1 (5 bases). The V gene lost 4 bases and the J gene lost 1 base, with 7 bases spanning the gap. This CDR3 contains 14 residues. Germline lookup yields CDR1 KGHSH and CDR2 LQKENI. CDR3 in DNA: TGTGCCAGCTCACAGCAGGGAACTAATGAAAAACTGTTTTTT. Its protein is CASSQQGTNEKLFF.

The V gene is TRBV7-9, the J gene TRBJ2-7, with TRBD1 identical over 9 bases. Trimming took 5 bases from V and 2 from J; bases not matched to a gene: 10. Germline V lookup: CDR1 SEHNR, CDR2 FQNEAQ (reference sequence). The length of the CDR3 is 16 residues. DNA of the CDR3: TGTGCCAGCAGCGACCCACAGACAGGGGGAACCTACGAGCAGTACTTC. This codes for CASSDPQTGGTYEQYF.

The genes are TRBV5-1 and TRBJ1-1; 9 nucleotides match TRBD1. This CDR3 comprises 16 residues. Per the germline V gene, CDR1 is SGHRS and CDR2 is YFSETQ. V shed 2 bases and J 2 bases; nucleotides not matched to a gene: 7. The CDR3 DNA follows: TGCGCCAGCAGCTTACAGGGGGCTTCGGTAAACACTGAAGCTTTCTTT. Its translation is CASSLQGASVNTEAFF.

The V call is TRBV6-1, the J call TRBJ1-5; TRBD1 agrees at 8 bases. The trim removed 3 bases at V and 2 bases at J, leaving 6 bases unmatched. Germline V gives CDR1 MNHNS, CDR2 SASEGT. The CDR3 loop spans 16 amino acids. CDR3 loop: CASSDRQGIGNQPQHF. CDR3 in DNA: TGTGCCAGCAGTGACCGACAGGGGATTGGCAATCAGCCCCAGCATTTT.

The V call is TRBV18, the J call TRBJ2-3; possible D gene TRBD1, 6 bases. There are 15 residues in the CDR3. V was trimmed by 2 bases and J by 3 bases, leaving 12 bases between them. Germline assignment: CDR1 KGHSH and CDR2 LQKENI. The CDR3 region is CASSPGTIVTDTQYF. The CDR3 region has the DNA TGTGCCAGCTCACCAGGGACAATCGTTACAGATACGCAGTATTTT.

The chain recombines TRBV16 with TRBJ2-5; possible D gene TRBD1, 5 bases. Trimming left V 4 bases short and J 5 bases short, with 11 bases between. The CDR3 totals 13 residues. The germline V gene encodes CDR1 KGHSY and CDR2 FQNENV. The CDR3 region is CASSLLSGETQYF. The CDR3 DNA reads as TGTGCCAGCAGCCTCCTTTCAGGGGAGACCCAGTACTTC. The whole variable domain, filled in from reference TRBV16 and TRBJ2-5, reads GEEVAQTPKHLVRGEGQKAKLYCAPIKGHSYVFWYQQVLKNEFKFLISFQNENVFDETGMPKERFSAKCLPNSPCSLEIQATKLEDSAVYFCASSLLSGETQYFGPGTRLLVL.

The V and J genes are TRBV19 and TRBJ1-2; 11 bases line up with TRBD1. The CDR3 is made up of 15 amino acids. V shed 3 bases and J 4 bases; nucleotides not matched to a gene: 4. Germline loops: CDR1 LNHDA, CDR2 SQIVND (reference sequence). The CDR3 region is CASSITGTGGYGYTF. The CDR3 DNA reads TGTGCCAGTAGTATCACCGGGACAGGGGGCTATGGCTACACCTTC.

Comment on this clone: A read error may produce the germline difference seen at one junction end. The chain joins TRBV3-1 (or the pseudogene TRBV3-2) to TRBJ2-7; 10 nucleotides match TRBD2. CDR1 is LGHDT and CDR2 is YNNKEL in the germline V gene (reference sequence). The CDR3 spans 15 residues. The CDR3 protein is CASSQAMTSGYGQYF. The CDR3 nucleotides are TGTGCCAGCAGCCAAGCAATGACTAGCGGGTACGGGCAGTACTTC.

The rearrangement links TRBV7-9 to TRBJ1-1, with a weak D call TRBD1 (6 bases). CDR3 length: 14 residues. V was shortened by 3 bases and J by 1 base, with 9 bases between the two germline ends. CDR1 is SEHNR, CDR2 FQNEAQ, per germline (reference sequence). The CDR3 sequence: CASSFEQGNTEAFF. The CDR3 DNA sequence: TGTGCCAGCAGCTTTGAACAGGGGAACACTGAAGCTTTCTTT.

The chain recombines TRBV7-9 with TRBJ1-2; D possibly corresponds to TRBD1 (5 bases). V was clipped by 1 base and J by 6 bases, with 12 bases between them. There are 14 residues in the CDR3. Germline CDR1 SEHNR, CDR2 FQNEAQ (reference sequence). CDR3 in DNA: TGTGCCAGCAGCTTAGGGGTCAGGGTGGATGGCTACACCTTC. This translates into CASSLGVRVDGYTF.

The chain employs TRBV7-6 and TRBJ1-1; 7 nucleotides agree with TRBD1. V shed 2 bases, J shed 0 bases, and the junction held 6 bases outside the gene matches. The germline gives CDR1 SGHVS, CDR2 FNYEAQ. This CDR3 has 16 residues. The CDR3, as DNA: TGTGCCAGCAGCTTATCTGAGGGGGCCATGAACACTGAAGCTTTCTTT. Translating it yields CASSLSEGAMNTEAFF.

This clone was detected a few times. The rearrangement uses TRBV15 and TRBJ2-1; D unresolved. V shed 0 bases and J shed 9 bases, with 9 bases lying between them. The length of the CDR3 is 13 residues. Germline loops: CDR1 LNHNV, CDR2 YYDKDF (reference sequence). CDR3 nucleotide sequence: TGTGCCACCAGCAGAGATGGTGGCCCTGAGCAGTTCTTC. Translated: CATSRDGGPEQFF.

This chain joins TRBV19 and TRBJ1-1; D might be TRBD1 (6 bases). V dropped 8 bases and J dropped 6 bases, with 16 bases sitting between them. This CDR3 is 13 amino acids long. The germline V gene has CDR1 LNHDA and CDR2 SQIVND (reference sequence). CDR3 DNA sequence: TGTGCCAGTGGCTTTACAGGGCGGGCTGAAGCTTTCTTT. Encoded protein: CASGFTGRAEAFF.

This rearrangement joins TRBV6-5 to TRBJ2-1; possibly TRBD2 for D (6 bases). CDR1 is MNHEY and CDR2 is SVGAGI in the germline V gene. Trimming took off 2 bases at V and 0 bases at J, with 11 bases between the two ends. This CDR3 contains 16 residues. The CDR3 DNA sequence: TGTGCCAGCAGTTACCTAGCGTTTAGCTCCTACAATGAGCAGTTCTTC. It encodes CASSYLAFSSYNEQFF.

The V and J genes are TRBV30 and TRBJ1-1; no clear D gene. V dropped 1 base and J dropped 0 bases, with 9 bases sitting between them. Per the germline V gene, CDR1 is GTSNPN and CDR2 is SVGIG (reference sequence). The CDR3 spans 14 residues. DNA of the CDR3: TGTGCCTGGAGTGAATGGGCCCTGAACACTGAAGCTTTCTTT. Protein product: CAWSEWALNTEAFF. Full variable domain (remainder filled in from reference TRBV30 and TRBJ1-1): SQTIHQWPATLVQPVGSPLSLECTVEGTSNPNLYWYRQAAGRGLQLLFYSVGIGQISSEVPQNLSASRPQDRQFILSSKKLLLSDSGFYLCAWSEWALNTEAFFGQGTRLTVV.

This chain links TRBV19 with TRBJ2-5; D is uncertain. CDR3 length equals 15 residues. Germline CDR1 LNHDA, CDR2 SQIVND (reference sequence). V was trimmed by 1 base and J by 1 base, leaving 10 bases between them. The CDR3 here is CASSIGSGTQETQYF. CDR3 bases: TGTGCCAGTAGTATAGGTTCCGGTACCCAAGAGACCCAGTACTTC.